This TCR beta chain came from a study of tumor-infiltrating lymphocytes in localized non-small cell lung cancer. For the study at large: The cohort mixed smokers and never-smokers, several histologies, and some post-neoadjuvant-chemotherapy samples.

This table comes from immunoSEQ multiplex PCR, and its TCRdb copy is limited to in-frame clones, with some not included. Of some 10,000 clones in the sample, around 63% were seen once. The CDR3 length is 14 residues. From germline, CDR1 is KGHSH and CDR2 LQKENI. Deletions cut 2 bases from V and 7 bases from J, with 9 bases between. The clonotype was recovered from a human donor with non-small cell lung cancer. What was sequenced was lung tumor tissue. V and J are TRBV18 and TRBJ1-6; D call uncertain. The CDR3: CASSPSGINSPLHF. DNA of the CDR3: TGTGCCAGCTCACCATCGGGGATCAATTCACCCCTCCACTTT.